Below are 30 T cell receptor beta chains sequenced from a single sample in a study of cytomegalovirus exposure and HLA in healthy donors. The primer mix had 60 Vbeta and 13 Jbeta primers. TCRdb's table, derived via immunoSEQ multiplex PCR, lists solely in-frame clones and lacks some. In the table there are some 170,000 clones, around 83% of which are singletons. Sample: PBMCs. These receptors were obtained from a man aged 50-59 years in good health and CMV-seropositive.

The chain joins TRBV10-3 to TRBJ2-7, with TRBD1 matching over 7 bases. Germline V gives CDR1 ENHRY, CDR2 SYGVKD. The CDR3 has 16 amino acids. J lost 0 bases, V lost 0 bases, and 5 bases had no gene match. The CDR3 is CAISESGQRFSYEQYF. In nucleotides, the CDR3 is TGTGCCATCAGTGAGTCGGGACAGCGTTTCTCCTACGAGCAGTACTTC.

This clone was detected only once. The CDR3 region has the DNA TGCGCCAGCAGCTTTCGCTCCGGGGGCACAGATACGCAGTATTTT. The encoded protein is CASSFRSGGTDTQYF. The rearrangement joins TRBV5-1 to TRBJ2-3, with D possibly TRBD2 on 5 matching bases. Trimming cost V 2 bases and J 1 base, with 11 bases left between them. The CDR3 contains 15 residues. Germline V CDR1 and CDR2: SGHRS, YFSETQ.

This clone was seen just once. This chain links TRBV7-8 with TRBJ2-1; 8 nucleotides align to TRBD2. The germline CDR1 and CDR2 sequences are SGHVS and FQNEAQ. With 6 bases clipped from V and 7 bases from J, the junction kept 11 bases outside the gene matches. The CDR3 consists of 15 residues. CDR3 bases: TGTGCCAGCAGGAATCCGGGACTAGGTTGGAATGAGCAGTTCTTC. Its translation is CASRNPGLGWNEQFF.

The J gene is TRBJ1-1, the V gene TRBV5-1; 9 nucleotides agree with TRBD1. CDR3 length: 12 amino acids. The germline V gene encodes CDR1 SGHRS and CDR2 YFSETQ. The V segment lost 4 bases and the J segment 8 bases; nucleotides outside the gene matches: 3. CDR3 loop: CASSHGQGEAFF. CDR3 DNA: TGCGCCAGCAGCCACGGACAGGGGGAAGCTTTCTTT.

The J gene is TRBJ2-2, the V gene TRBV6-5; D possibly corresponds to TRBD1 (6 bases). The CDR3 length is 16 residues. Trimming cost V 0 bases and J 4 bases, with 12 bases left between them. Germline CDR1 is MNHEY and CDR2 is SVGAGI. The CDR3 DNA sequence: TGTGCCAGCAGTTACTCGGGGGCCTTTTCCACCGGGGAGCTGTTTTTT. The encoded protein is CASSYSGAFSTGELFF.

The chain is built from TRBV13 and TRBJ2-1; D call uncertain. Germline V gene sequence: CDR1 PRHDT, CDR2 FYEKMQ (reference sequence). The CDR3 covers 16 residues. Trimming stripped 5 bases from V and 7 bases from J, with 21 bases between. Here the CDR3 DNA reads TGTGCCAGCAGCGCGGCCCCCATTACTGTAAGGAATGAGCAGTTCTTC. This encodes CASSAAPITVRNEQFF.

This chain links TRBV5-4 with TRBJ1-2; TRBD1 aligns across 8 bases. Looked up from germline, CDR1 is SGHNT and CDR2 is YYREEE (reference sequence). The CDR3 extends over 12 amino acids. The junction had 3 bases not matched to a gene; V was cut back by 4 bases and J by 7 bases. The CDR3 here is CASSVGTGGYTF. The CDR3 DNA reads TGTGCCAGCAGCGTCGGGACAGGTGGCTACACCTTC.

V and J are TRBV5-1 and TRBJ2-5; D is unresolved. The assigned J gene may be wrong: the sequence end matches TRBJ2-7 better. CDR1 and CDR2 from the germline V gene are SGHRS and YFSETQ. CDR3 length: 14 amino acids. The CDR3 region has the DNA TGCGCCAGCAGCTTGGAATCGGACTCCTACGAGCAGTACTTC. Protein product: CASSLESDSYEQYF.

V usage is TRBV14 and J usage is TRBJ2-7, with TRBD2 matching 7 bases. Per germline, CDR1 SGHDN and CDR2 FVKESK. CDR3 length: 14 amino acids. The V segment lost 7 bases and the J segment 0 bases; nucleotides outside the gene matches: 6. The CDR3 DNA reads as TGTGCCAGCAAGCGGGACTCCCTCTCCTACGAGCAGTACTTC. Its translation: CASKRDSLSYEQYF. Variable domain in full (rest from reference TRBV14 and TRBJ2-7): EAGVTQFPSHSVIEKGQTVTLRCDPISGHDNLYWYRRVMGKEIKFLLHFVKESKQDESGMPNNRFLAERTGGTYSTLKVQPAELEDSGVYFCASKRDSLSYEQYFGPGTRLTVT.

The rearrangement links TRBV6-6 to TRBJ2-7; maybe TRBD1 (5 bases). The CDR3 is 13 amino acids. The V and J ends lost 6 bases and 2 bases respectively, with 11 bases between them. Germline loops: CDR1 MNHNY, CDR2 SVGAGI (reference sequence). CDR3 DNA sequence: TGTGCCAGCAGCGGACAACGGGCCTACGAGCAGTACTTC. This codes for CASSGQRAYEQYF.

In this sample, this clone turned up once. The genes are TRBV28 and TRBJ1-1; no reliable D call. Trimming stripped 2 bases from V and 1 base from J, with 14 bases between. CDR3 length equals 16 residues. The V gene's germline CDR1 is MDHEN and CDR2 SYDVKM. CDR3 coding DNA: TGTGCCAGCAGTTTACCCCTCCGGGTCCGGAACACTGAAGCTTTCTTT. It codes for CASSLPLRVRNTEAFF.

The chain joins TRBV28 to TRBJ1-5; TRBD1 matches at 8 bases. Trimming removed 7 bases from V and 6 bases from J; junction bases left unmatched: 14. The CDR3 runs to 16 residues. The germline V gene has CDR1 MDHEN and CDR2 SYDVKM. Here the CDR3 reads CASIPRTGRVTQPQHF. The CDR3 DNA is TGTGCCAGCATCCCCCGGACAGGGCGAGTAACTCAGCCCCAGCATTTT.

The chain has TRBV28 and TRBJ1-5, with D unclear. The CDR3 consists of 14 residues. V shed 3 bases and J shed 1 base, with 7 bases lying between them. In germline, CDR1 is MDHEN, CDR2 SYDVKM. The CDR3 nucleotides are TGTGCCAGCAGTTTTACGGGGAGCAATCAGCCCCAGCATTTT. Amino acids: CASSFTGSNQPQHF.

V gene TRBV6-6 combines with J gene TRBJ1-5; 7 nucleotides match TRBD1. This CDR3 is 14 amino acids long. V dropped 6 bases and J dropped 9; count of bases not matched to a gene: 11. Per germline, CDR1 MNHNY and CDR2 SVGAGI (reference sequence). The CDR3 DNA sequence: TGTGCCAGCAGCCTCGGACAGGCGCGTCCGCCCCAGCATTTT. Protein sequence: CASSLGQARPPQHF.

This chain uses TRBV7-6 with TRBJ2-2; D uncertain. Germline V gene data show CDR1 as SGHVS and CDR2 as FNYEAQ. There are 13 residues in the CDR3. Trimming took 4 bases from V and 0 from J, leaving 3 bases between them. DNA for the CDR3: TGTGCCAGCAGCTCTACGAACACCGGGGAGCTGTTTTTT. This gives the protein CASSSTNTGELFF.

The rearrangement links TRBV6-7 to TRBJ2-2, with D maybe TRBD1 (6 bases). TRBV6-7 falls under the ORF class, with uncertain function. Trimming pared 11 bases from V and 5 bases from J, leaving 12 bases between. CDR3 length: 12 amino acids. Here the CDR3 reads CAGGQYTGELFF. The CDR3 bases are TGTGCCGGTGGACAGTATACCGGGGAGCTGTTTTTT.

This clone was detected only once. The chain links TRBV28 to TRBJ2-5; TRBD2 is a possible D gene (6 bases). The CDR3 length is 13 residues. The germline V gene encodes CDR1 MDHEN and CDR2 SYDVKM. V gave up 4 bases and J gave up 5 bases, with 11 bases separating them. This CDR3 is CASSSPGLETQYF. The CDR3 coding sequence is TGTGCCAGCAGTTCCCCGGGACTCGAGACCCAGTACTTC.

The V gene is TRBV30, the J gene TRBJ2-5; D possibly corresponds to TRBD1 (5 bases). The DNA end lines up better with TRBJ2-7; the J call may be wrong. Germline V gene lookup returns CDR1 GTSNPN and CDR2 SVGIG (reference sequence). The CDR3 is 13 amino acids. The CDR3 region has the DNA TGTGCCTCTTATAGACAGCCTTCCTACGAGCAGTACTTC. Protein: CASYRQPSYEQYF.

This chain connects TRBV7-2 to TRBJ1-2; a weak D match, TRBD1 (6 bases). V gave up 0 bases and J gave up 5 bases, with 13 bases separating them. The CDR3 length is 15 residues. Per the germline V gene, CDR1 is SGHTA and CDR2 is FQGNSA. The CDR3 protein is CASSLARGASYGYTF. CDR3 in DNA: TGTGCCAGCAGCTTAGCGCGGGGGGCTTCATATGGCTACACCTTC.

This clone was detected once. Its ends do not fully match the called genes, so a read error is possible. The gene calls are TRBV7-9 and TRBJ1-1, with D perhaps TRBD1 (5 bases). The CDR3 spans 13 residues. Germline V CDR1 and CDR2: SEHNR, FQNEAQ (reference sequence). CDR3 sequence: CSSSLDSTTEAFF. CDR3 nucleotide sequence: TGTTCCAGCAGCTTAGACAGTACCACTGAAGCTTTCTTT.

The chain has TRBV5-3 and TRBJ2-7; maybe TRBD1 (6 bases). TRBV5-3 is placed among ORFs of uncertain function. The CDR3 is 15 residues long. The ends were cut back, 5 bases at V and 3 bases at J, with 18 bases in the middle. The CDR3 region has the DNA TGTGCCAGAAGATATCCCCGGGACAAAGACTACGAGCAGTACTTC. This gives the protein CARRYPRDKDYEQYF.

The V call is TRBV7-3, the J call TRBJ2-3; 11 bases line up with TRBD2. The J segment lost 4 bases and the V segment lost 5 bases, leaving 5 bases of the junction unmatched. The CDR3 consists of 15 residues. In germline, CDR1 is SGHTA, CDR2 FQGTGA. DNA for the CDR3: TGTGCCAGCAGCCCTAGCGGGGGGAGGGCAGATACGCAGTATTTT. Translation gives CASSPSGGRADTQYF. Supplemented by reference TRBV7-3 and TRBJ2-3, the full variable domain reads GAGVSQTPSNKVTEKGKYVELRCDPISGHTALYWYRQSLGQGPEFLIYFQGTGAADDSGLPNDRFFAVRPEGSVSTLKIQRTERGDSAVYLCASSPSGGRADTQYFGPGTRLTVL.

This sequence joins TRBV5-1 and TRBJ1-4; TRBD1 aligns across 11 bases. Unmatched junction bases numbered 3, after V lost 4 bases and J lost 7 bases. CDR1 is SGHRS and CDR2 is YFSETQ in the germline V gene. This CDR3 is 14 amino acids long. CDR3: CASSRDRGIEKLFF. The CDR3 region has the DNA TGCGCCAGCAGCCGGGACAGGGGGATTGAAAAACTGTTTTTT.

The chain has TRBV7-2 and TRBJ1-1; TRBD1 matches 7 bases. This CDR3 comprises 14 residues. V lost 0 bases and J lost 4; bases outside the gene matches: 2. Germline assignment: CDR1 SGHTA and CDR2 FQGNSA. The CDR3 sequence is CASSLAAGGTEAFF. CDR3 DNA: TGTGCCAGCAGCTTAGCGGCAGGGGGCACTGAAGCTTTCTTT.

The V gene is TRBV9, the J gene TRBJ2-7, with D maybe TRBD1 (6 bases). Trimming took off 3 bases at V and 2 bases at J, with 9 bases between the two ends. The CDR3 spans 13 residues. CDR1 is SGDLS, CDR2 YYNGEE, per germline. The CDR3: CASSAGGAYEQYF. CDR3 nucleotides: TGTGCCAGCAGCGCTGGGGGCGCCTACGAGCAGTACTTC.

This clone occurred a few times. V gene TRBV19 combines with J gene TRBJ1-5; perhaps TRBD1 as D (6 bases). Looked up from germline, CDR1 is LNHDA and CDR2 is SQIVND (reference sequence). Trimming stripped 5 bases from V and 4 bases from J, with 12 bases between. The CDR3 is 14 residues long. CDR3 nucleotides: TGTGCCAGTAGTCCAGGACAGCGGAATCAGCCCCAGCATTTT. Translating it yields CASSPGQRNQPQHF.

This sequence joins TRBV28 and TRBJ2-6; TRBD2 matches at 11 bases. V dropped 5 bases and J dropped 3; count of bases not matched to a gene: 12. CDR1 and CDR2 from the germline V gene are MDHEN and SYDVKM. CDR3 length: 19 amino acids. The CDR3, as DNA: TGTGCCAGCAGTACCCGAACTAGCGGGAGATTATTTGGGGCCAACGTCCTGACTTTC. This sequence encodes CASSTRTSGRLFGANVLTF. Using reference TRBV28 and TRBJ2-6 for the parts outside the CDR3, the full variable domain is DVKVTQSSRYLVKRTGEKVFLECVQDMDHENMFWYRQDPGLGLRLIYFSYDVKMKEKGDIPEGYSVSREKKERFSLILESASTNQTSMYLCASSTRTSGRLFGANVLTFGAGSRLTVL.

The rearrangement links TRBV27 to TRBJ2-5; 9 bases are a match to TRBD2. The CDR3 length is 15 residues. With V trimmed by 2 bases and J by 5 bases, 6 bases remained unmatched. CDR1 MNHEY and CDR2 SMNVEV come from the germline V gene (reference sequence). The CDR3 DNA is TGTGCCAGCAGTTTAAAGCGGGGGGTTGCGGAGACCCAGTACTTC. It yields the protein CASSLKRGVAETQYF.

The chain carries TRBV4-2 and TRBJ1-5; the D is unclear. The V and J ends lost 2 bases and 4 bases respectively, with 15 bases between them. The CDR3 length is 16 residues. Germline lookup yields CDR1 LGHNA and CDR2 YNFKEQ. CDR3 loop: CASSQSDMVRNQPQHF. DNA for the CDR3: TGTGCCAGCAGCCAATCTGACATGGTTCGAAATCAGCCCCAGCATTTT.

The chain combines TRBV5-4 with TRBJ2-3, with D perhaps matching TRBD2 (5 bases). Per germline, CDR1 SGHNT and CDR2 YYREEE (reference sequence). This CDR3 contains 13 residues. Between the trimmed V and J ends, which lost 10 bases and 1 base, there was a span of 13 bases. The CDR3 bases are TGTGCCTCACGACCCGGGGGCACAGATACGCAGTATTTT. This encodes CASRPGGTDTQYF.